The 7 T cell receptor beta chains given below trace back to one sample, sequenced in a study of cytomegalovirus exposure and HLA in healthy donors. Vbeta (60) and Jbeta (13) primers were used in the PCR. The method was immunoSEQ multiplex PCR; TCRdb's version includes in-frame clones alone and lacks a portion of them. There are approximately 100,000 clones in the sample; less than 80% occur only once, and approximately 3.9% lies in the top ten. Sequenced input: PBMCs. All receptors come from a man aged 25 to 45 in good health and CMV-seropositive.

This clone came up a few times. CDR3 coding DNA: TGTGCCAGCAGTGAAGCGCAGGGGGCTGACTATGGCTACACCTTC. It encodes CASSEAQGADYGYTF. This rearrangement joins TRBV6-1 to TRBJ1-2, with 8 bases lining up with TRBD1. Germline V gene sequence: CDR1 MNHNS, CDR2 SASEGT. V shed 0 bases and J 3 bases; nucleotides not matched to a gene: 3. The CDR3 has 15 residues.

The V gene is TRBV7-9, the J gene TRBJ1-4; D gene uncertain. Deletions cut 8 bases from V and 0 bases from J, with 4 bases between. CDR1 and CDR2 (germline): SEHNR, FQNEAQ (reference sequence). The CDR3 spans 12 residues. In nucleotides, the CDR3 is TGTGCCAGCCATTCAACTAATGAAAAACTGTTTTTT. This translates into CASHSTNEKLFF.

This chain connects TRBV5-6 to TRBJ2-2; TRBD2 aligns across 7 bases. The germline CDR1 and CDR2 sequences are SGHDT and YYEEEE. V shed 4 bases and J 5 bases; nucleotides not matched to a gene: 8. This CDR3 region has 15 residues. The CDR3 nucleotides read TGTGCCAGCAGCGGAGGAGGGAGGGAAACCGGGGAGCTGTTTTTT. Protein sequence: CASSGGGRETGELFF.

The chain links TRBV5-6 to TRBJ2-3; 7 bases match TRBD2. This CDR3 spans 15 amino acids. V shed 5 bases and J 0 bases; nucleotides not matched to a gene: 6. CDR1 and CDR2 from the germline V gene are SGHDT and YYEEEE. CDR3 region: CASSYGLVSTDTQYF. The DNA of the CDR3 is TGTGCCAGCAGTTACGGACTAGTGAGCACAGATACGCAGTATTTT.

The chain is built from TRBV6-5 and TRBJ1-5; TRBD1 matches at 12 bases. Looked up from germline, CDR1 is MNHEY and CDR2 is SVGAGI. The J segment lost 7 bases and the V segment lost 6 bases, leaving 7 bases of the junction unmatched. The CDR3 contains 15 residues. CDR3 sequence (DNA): TGTGCCAGCAGGGGGGACAGGGGGCGAGTACAGCCCCAGCATTTT. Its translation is CASRGDRGRVQPQHF.

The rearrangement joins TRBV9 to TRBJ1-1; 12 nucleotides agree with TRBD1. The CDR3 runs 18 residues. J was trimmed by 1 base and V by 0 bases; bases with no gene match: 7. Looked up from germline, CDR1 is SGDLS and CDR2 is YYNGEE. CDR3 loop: CASSVEGTGGEGNTEAFF. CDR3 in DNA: TGTGCCAGCAGCGTAGAAGGGACAGGGGGCGAGGGGAACACTGAAGCTTTCTTT.

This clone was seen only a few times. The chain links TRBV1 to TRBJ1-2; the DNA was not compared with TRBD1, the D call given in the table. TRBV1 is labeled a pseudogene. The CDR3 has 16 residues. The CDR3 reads CTSSGIKTGGTYGYTF. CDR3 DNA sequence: TGCACCAGCAGCGGAATTAAGACAGGGGGGACCTATGGCTACACCTTC.